This T cell receptor (beta chain) originates from a study of blood T cell repertoires in COVID-19. Whole-study context: The origin of the acute and convalescent COVID-19 samples was the United States, Italy and Spain. The analysed material was cDNA or gDNA that came from T cells, B-cell-depleted T cells, or PBMCs.

Authors' analysis steps: Scientists estimated how many nucleated cells there were by amplifying reference gene primers. Clones were read by immunoSEQ multiplex PCR, and TCRdb kept only the in-frame ones, dropping some. The V and J calls and the clone size are those of that table, but D and trimming were determined from the DNA. The sample holds around 290,000 clones; about 89% are singletons and the top ten take about 2.2%. The CDR3 totals 14 residues. Germline V gene data show CDR1 as SEHNR and CDR2 as FQNEAQ (reference sequence). V was trimmed by 5 bases and J by 0 bases, leaving 10 bases between them. The Seattle patients, enrolled during active infection, were followed longitudinally.

The TCR was taken from a woman aged 30 to 39 with COVID-19, enrolled during active disease. Material: peripheral blood. This chain links TRBV7-9 with TRBJ1-1; tentatively, D is TRBD1 (5 bases). CDR3 amino acids: CASSIRDLNTEAFF. The DNA for the CDR3 is TGTGCCAGCAGCATTAGGGACTTGAACACTGAAGCTTTCTTT.